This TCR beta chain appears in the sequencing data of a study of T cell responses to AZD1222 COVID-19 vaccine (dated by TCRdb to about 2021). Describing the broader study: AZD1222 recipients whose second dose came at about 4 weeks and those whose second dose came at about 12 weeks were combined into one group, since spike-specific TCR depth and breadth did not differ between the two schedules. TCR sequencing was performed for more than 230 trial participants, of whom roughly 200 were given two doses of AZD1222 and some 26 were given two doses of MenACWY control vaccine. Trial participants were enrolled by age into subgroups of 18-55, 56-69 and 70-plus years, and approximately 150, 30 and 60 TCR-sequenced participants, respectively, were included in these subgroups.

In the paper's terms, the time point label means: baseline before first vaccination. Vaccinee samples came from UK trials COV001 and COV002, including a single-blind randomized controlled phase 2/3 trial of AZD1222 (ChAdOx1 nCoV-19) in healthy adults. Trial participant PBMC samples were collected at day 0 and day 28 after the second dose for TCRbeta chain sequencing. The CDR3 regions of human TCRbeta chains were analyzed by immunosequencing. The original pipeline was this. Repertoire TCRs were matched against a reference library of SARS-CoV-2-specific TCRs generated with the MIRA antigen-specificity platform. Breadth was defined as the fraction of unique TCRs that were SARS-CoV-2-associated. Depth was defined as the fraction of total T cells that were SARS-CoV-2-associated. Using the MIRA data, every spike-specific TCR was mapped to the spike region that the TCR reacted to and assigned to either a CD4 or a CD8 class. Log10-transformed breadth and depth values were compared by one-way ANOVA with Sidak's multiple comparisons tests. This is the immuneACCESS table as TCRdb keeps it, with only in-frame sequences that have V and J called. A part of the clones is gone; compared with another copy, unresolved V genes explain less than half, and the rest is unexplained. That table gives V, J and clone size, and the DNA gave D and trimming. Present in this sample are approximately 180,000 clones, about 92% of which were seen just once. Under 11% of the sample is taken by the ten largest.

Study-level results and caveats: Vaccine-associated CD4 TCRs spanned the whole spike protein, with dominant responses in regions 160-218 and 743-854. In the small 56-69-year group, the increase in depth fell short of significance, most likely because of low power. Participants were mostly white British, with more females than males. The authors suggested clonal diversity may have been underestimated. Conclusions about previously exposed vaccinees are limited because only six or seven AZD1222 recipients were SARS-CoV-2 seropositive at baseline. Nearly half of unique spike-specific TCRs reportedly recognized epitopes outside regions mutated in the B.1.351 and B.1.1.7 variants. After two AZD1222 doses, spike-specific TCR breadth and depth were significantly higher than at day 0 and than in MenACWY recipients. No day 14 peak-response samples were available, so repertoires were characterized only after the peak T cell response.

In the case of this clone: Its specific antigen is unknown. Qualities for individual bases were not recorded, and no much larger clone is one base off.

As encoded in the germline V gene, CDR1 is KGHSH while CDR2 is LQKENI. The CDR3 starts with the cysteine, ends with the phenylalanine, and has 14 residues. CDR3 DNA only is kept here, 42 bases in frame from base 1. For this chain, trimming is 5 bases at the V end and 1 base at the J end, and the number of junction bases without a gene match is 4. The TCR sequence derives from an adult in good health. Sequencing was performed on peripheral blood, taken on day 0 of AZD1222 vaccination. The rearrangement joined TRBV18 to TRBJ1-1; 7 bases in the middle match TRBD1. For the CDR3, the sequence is CASSLRTGNTEAFF. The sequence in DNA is TGTGCCAGCTCATTACGGACAGGGAACACTGAAGCTTTCTTT.